What follows are 20 T cell receptor beta chains derived from one specimen sequenced in a study of technical replicates of blood from a handful of donors. Sequencing used immunoSEQ multiplex PCR; TCRdb keeps in-frame clones, though not all of them. The table records 75,000 to 100,000 clones, about 94% of them present only once. The sample taken for sequencing was T cells isolated from PBMCs. Receptor source: a human donor in good health.

V usage is TRBV7-9 and J usage is TRBJ1-1, with 8 bases aligning to TRBD1. Germline V gene sequence: CDR1 SEHNR, CDR2 FQNEAQ (reference sequence). The CDR3 consists of 15 residues. After removal of 2 bases from V and 3 bases from J, the junction contained 5 bases not matched to a gene. DNA of the CDR3: TGTGCCAGCAGCTTACACCAGGGGGCTGACACTGAAGCTTTCTTT. Encoded protein: CASSLHQGADTEAFF.

V usage is TRBV29-1 and J usage is TRBJ2-7; 8 positions match TRBD1. The CDR3 runs 15 residues. CDR1 SQVTM and CDR2 ANQGSEA come from the germline V gene. V was clipped by 4 bases and J by 9 bases; unmatched bases: 17. CDR3 amino acids: CSVVLRTGSLPRQYF. The CDR3 DNA follows: TGCAGCGTTGTTCTAAGGACAGGGTCACTTCCTCGGCAGTACTTC.

This chain connects TRBV2 to TRBJ1-2, with D hard to call. Germline loops: CDR1 SNHLY, CDR2 FYNNEI. CDR3 length: 13 residues. Trimming stripped 4 bases from V and 6 bases from J, with 12 bases between. In DNA form, the CDR3 reads TGTGCCAGCAGTGCTCGAGTCGGGGATGGCTACACCTTC. Translation: CASSARVGDGYTF.

The V gene is TRBV21-1, the J gene TRBJ1-3. TRBV21-1 is a known pseudogene. The CDR3 is made up of 15 amino acids. The CDR3 region has the DNA TGTGCCAGCAGCAAGCCTACTCAACGTGGAAACACCATATATTTT. It translates to CASSKPTQRGNTIYF.

The CDR3 spells CATWGTGPGETQYF. For the CDR3, the DNA is TGTGCCACCTGGGGAACAGGGCCAGGCGAGACCCAGTACTTC. This chain connects TRBV6-6 to TRBJ2-5; D is perhaps TRBD1 (6 bases). Trimming took 10 bases from V and 5 from J, leaving 20 bases between them. Looked up from germline, CDR1 is MNHNY and CDR2 is SVGAGI (reference sequence). The length of the CDR3 is 14 residues.

The CDR3 here is CASSPAPGSQETQYF. The CDR3 bases are TGCGCCAGCAGCCCAGCCCCGGGGTCCCAAGAGACCCAGTACTTC. The V and J genes are TRBV5-1 and TRBJ2-5; maybe TRBD2 (5 bases). V was cut by 4 bases and J by 1 base, with 14 bases left in between. The CDR3 has 15 residues. Germline CDR1 reads SGHRS; CDR2 reads YFSETQ. The variable domain in full, with the rest retrieved from reference TRBV5-1 and TRBJ2-5, is KAGVTQTPRYLIKTRGQQVTLSCSPISGHRSVSWYQQTPGQGLQFLFEYFSETQRNKGNFPGRFSGRQFSNSRSEMNVSTLELGDSALYLCASSPAPGSQETQYFGPGTRLLVL.

The genes are TRBV6-5 and TRBJ2-7, with TRBD1 matching over 10 bases. CDR3 size: 14 residues. Germline CDR1 and CDR2: MNHEY and SVGAGI. J lost 5 bases, V lost 6 bases, and 7 bases had no gene match. The CDR3 reads CASSPGTGVHEQYF. The CDR3 DNA is TGTGCCAGCAGCCCCGGGACAGGGGTACACGAGCAGTACTTC.

This clone appeared once. The rearrangement joins TRBV5-5 to TRBJ2-7, with TRBD1 as a possible D gene (5 bases). There are 14 residues in the CDR3. Trimming removed 5 bases from V and 0 bases from J, with 12 bases in between. Germline-derived CDR1 and CDR2 are SGHKS and YYEKEE (reference sequence). Here the CDR3 reads CASSDSLSSYEQYF. Here the CDR3 DNA reads TGTGCCAGCAGTGACAGTCTCAGCTCCTACGAGCAGTACTTC.

In DNA form, the CDR3 reads TGTGCCAGCAGTTTAGAGCCGGTTTACAATGAGCAGTTCTTC. Protein sequence: CASSLEPVYNEQFF. This chain links TRBV27 with TRBJ2-1; D uncertain. Deletions cut 2 bases from V and 4 bases from J, with 9 bases between. The CDR3 length is 14 residues. Germline CDR1 reads MNHEY; CDR2 reads SMNVEV (reference sequence).

This chain joins TRBV9 and TRBJ2-2; the D gene is possibly TRBD2 (5 bases). Trimming stripped 0 bases from V and 3 bases from J, with 15 bases between. The germline CDR1 and CDR2 sequences are SGDLS and YYNGEE. The CDR3 totals 17 residues. This chain's CDR3 is CASSVGSSGHYTGELFF. In nucleotides, the CDR3 is TGTGCCAGCAGCGTAGGCTCCAGCGGCCACTACACCGGGGAGCTGTTTTTT.

The chain recombines TRBV18 with TRBJ1-6; D is unresolved. V was pared by 6 bases and J by 1 base, with 10 bases between. The CDR3 length is 15 residues. The V gene's germline CDR1 is KGHSH and CDR2 LQKENI. CDR3 DNA sequence: TGTGCCAGCTCCTCCGCTAGGTCCTATAATTCACCCCTCCACTTT. Amino acid sequence: CASSSARSYNSPLHF.

V usage is TRBV14 and J usage is TRBJ1-1, with D perhaps TRBD1 (6 bases). CDR3 length: 13 amino acids. The germline V gene encodes CDR1 SGHDN and CDR2 FVKESK. V gave up 4 bases and J gave up 0 bases, with 6 bases separating them. The CDR3: CASSRQVNTEAFF. In nucleotides, the CDR3 is TGTGCCAGCAGCCGACAGGTGAACACTGAAGCTTTCTTT.

The chain combines TRBV5-1 with TRBJ2-7; TRBD2 is a possible D gene (5 bases). There are 13 residues in the CDR3. Germline CDR1 and CDR2: SGHRS and YFSETQ. The germline V and J ends were trimmed by 1 base and 7 bases, with 12 bases remaining between them. CDR3 DNA sequence: TGCGCCAGCAGCTTGTCGGCGGGCCTAGAGCAGTACTTC. This gives the protein CASSLSAGLEQYF.

The chain uses TRBV5-1 and TRBJ1-1; 8 nucleotides align to TRBD1. V gave up 0 bases and J gave up 7 bases; unmatched junction bases: 8. The CDR3 spans 15 residues. The germline CDR1 and CDR2 sequences are SGHRS and YFSETQ. The CDR3 is CASSLAKQGVVEAFF. In DNA form, the CDR3 reads TGCGCCAGCAGCTTGGCCAAACAGGGGGTAGTTGAAGCTTTCTTT.

This rearrangement joins TRBV6-5 to TRBJ1-4; D might be TRBD1 (6 bases). There are 15 residues in the CDR3. V lost 3 bases, J lost 4 bases, and 12 bases lay in between. Looked up from germline, CDR1 is MNHEY and CDR2 is SVGAGI. The CDR3 coding sequence is TGTGCCAGCAGTTATGGGACAACTATTAATGAAAAACTGTTTTTT. It encodes CASSYGTTINEKLFF.

V is TRBV10-2 and J is TRBJ2-2; 7 bases align to TRBD1. CDR1 is WSHSY, CDR2 SAAADI, per germline. V was pared by 7 bases and J by 0 bases, with 5 bases of the junction left unmatched. This CDR3 is built from 15 residues. CDR3 bases: TGCGCCAGCAATGGACAGGCCCCGAACACCGGGGAGCTGTTTTTT. Translated: CASNGQAPNTGELFF.

The V gene is TRBV29-1, the J gene TRBJ2-6; 7 nucleotides agree with TRBD1. Germline trimming cut 6 bases from V and 0 bases from J; bases unmatched to any gene: 14. This CDR3 region has 18 residues. The germline gives CDR1 SQVTM, CDR2 ANQGSEA. The CDR3 nucleotides read TGCAGCGTCCCCGACCGGGACAGCCTAGCCTCTGGGGCCAACGTCCTGACTTTC. It specifies CSVPDRDSLASGANVLTF. Full variable domain (remainder filled in from reference TRBV29-1 and TRBJ2-6): SAVISQKPSRDICQRGTSLTIQCQVDSQVTMMFWYRQQPGQSLTLIATANQGSEATYESGFVIDKFPISRPNLTFSTLTVSNMSPEDSSIYLCSVPDRDSLASGANVLTFGAGSRLTVL.

The chain links TRBV25-1 to TRBJ1-2, with D perhaps TRBD1 (5 bases). The CDR3 length is 13 residues. Germline CDR1 reads MGHDK; CDR2 reads SYGVNS. Deletions cut 9 bases from V and 2 bases from J, with 13 bases between. CDR3 amino acids: CASQLDKNYGYTF. CDR3 in DNA: TGTGCCAGTCAACTGGACAAGAACTATGGCTACACCTTC.

The CDR3 nucleotides read TGTGCCCGAAGACAGGGGGTGTATGGCTACACCTTC. As protein: CARRQGVYGYTF. This chain joins TRBV19 and TRBJ1-2; 9 nucleotides match TRBD1. The CDR3 is 12 amino acids. Losses at the gene ends were 11 bases for V and 5 bases for J; bases not matched to a gene: 6. Germline V gene sequence: CDR1 LNHDA, CDR2 SQIVND (reference sequence).

This chain joins TRBV5-1 and TRBJ2-3; 13 bases fit TRBD2. V lost 0 bases, J lost 3 bases, and 4 bases stayed unmatched. Looked up from germline, CDR1 is SGHRS and CDR2 is YFSETQ. This CDR3 contains 17 residues. CDR3: CASSLGTSGSITDTQYF. CDR3 nucleotides: TGCGCCAGCAGCTTGGGGACTAGCGGGAGTATTACAGATACGCAGTATTTT.